These T cell receptor beta chains were read from a single sample in a study of regulatory T cells in long-lasting Graves disease. TCRdb re-analysed the multiplex PCR reads in MiXCR, keeping a single row per CDR3 protein. The sample consists of approximately 490,000 distinct CDR3 sequences, around 15% of them appearing once. The data also belong to a second study, concerning T cells in Graves' hyperthyroidism and ophthalmopathy.

The material was peripheral blood mononuclear cells (PBMCs), obtained at new diagnosis, from a patient treated with antithyroid drugs. These receptors all come from a man in his forties with Graves disease. Both conserved end residues are part of each CDR3. The order of the fields is V gene, clone size, D gene, J gene, CDR3 protein, CDR3 DNA. The D gene is left open where the match is weak. A row's size may be missing; if present it is once, few, many or a size class.

V gene: TRBV2
clone size: NA
D gene: NA
J gene: TRBJ1-3
CDR3 protein: CASGDRGAAGNTIYF
CDR3 DNA: TGTGCCAGCGGTGATAGGGGGGCGGCTGGAAACACCATATATTTT

V gene: TRBV11-2
clone size: NA
D gene: TRBD1
J gene: TRBJ1-2
CDR3 protein: CASSPRTGPGYTF
CDR3 DNA: TGTGCCAGCAGCCCGAGGACAGGTCCTGGCTACACCTTC

V gene: TRBV6-1
clone size: NA
D gene: NA
J gene: TRBJ2-3
CDR3 protein: CASKMGPDTQYF
CDR3 DNA: TGTGCCAGCAAGATGGGCCCAGATACGCAGTATTTT

V gene: TRBV11-3
clone size: NA
D gene: NA
J gene: TRBJ1-3
CDR3 protein: CASSLVANRLSGNTIYF
CDR3 DNA: TGTGCCAGCAGCTTAGTGGCCAACAGGTTATCTGGAAACACCATATATTTT

V gene: TRBV5-6
clone size: many
D gene: TRBD1
J gene: TRBJ2-5
CDR3 protein: CASSWGPSGGLETQYF
CDR3 DNA: TGTGCCAGCAGCTGGGGCCCCTCAGGGGGATTGGAGACCCAGTACTTC

V gene: TRBV5-6
clone size: few
D gene: NA
J gene: TRBJ2-1
CDR3 protein: CASRGDGSPYNEQFF
CDR3 DNA: TGTGCCAGCAGAGGGGACGGCTCTCCTTACAATGAGCAGTTCTTC

V gene: TRBV7-2
clone size: NA
D gene: NA
J gene: TRBJ1-1
CDR3 protein: CASSEWGNMNTEAFF
CDR3 DNA: TGTGCCAGCAGCGAGTGGGGGAACATGAACACTGAAGCTTTCTTT

V gene: TRBV7-8
clone size: many
D gene: TRBD2
J gene: TRBJ2-1
CDR3 protein: CASSREGANEQFF
CDR3 DNA: TGTGCCAGCAGCCGGGAGGGAGCAAATGAGCAGTTCTTC

V gene: TRBV6-6
clone size: many
D gene: TRBD1
J gene: TRBJ2-2
CDR3 protein: CASSYSISGQGMAGELFF
CDR3 DNA: TGTGCCAGCAGTTACTCGATATCCGGACAGGGGATGGCCGGGGAGCTGTTTTTT

V gene: TRBV18
clone size: NA
D gene: TRBD2
J gene: TRBJ2-7
CDR3 protein: CASSPNRLAGVYEQYF
CDR3 DNA: TGTGCCAGCTCACCTAACCGACTAGCGGGAGTCTACGAGCAGTACTTC

V gene: TRBV7-8
clone size: many
D gene: NA
J gene: TRBJ2-7
CDR3 protein: CASSQGTRVPQYF
CDR3 DNA: TGTGCCAGCAGCCAAGGGACAAGGGTTCCTCAGTACTTC

V gene: TRBV19
clone size: NA
D gene: NA
J gene: TRBJ1-1
CDR3 protein: CASSLRVIPNTEAFF
CDR3 DNA: TGTGCCAGTAGCCTCAGGGTGATCCCGAACACTGAAGCTTTCTTT

V gene: TRBV12-3/TRBV12-4
clone size: many
D gene: NA
J gene: TRBJ2-7
CDR3 protein: CASRRAYEQYF
CDR3 DNA: TGTGCCAGTCGACGGGCATACGAGCAGTACTTC

V gene: TRBV5-1
clone size: many
D gene: TRBD1
J gene: TRBJ2-7
CDR3 protein: CASSGTGVYEQYF
CDR3 DNA: TGCGCCAGCAGCGGCACAGGGGTCTACGAGCAGTACTTC

V gene: TRBV5-1
clone size: NA
D gene: TRBD1
J gene: TRBJ2-5
CDR3 protein: CASSWGTGGETQYF
CDR3 DNA: TGCGCCAGCAGCTGGGGGACAGGGGGCGAGACCCAGTACTTC

V gene: TRBV20-1
clone size: many
D gene: TRBD2
J gene: TRBJ2-1
CDR3 protein: CSAKGLAGGISSYNEQFF
CDR3 DNA: TGCAGTGCGAAAGGACTAGCGGGAGGGATTAGCTCCTACAATGAGCAGTTCTTC

V gene: TRBV6-2/TRBV6-3
clone size: NA
D gene: NA
J gene: TRBJ2-2
CDR3 protein: CASSYLSGFGGELFF
CDR3 DNA: TGTGCCAGCAGTTACTTGTCGGGCTTCGGCGGGGAGCTGTTTTTT

V gene: TRBV5-1
clone size: NA
D gene: NA
J gene: TRBJ1-1
CDR3 protein: CASSSGLGPNTEAFF
CDR3 DNA: TGCGCCAGCAGCAGCGGCTTGGGGCCGAACACTGAAGCTTTCTTT

V gene: TRBV5-1
clone size: many
D gene: NA
J gene: TRBJ2-1
CDR3 protein: CASSLANEQFF
CDR3 DNA: TGCGCCAGCAGCTTGGCAAATGAGCAGTTCTTC

V gene: TRBV28
clone size: few
D gene: NA
J gene: TRBJ2-1
CDR3 protein: CASSLYMNLNEQFF
CDR3 DNA: TGTGCCAGCAGTTTATATATGAACTTGAATGAGCAGTTCTTC

V gene: TRBV7-3
clone size: NA
D gene: NA
J gene: TRBJ2-1
CDR3 protein: CASSLTVGREQFF
CDR3 DNA: TGTGCCAGCAGCTTGACCGTAGGGAGGGAGCAGTTCTTC

V gene: TRBV6-2/TRBV6-3
clone size: few
D gene: NA
J gene: TRBJ2-7
CDR3 protein: CASSYVSGGGTNEQYF
CDR3 DNA: TGTGCCAGCAGTTACGTCTCTGGCGGGGGCACCAACGAGCAGTACTTC

V gene: TRBV10-3
clone size: NA
D gene: TRBD1
J gene: TRBJ2-3
CDR3 protein: CAISITGASTDTQYF
CDR3 DNA: TGTGCCATCAGTATCACAGGGGCTAGCACAGATACGCAGTATTTT

V gene: TRBV6-5
clone size: NA
D gene: TRBD2
J gene: TRBJ2-5
CDR3 protein: CASSYRAAGVETQYF
CDR3 DNA: TGTGCCAGCAGTTACCGGGCAGCGGGAGTTGAGACCCAGTACTTC

V gene: TRBV19
clone size: NA
D gene: TRBD1
J gene: TRBJ2-1
CDR3 protein: CASGLQGAYNEQFF
CDR3 DNA: TGTGCCAGTGGCTTACAGGGGGCCTACAATGAGCAGTTCTTC

V gene: TRBV3-1
clone size: few
D gene: TRBD1
J gene: TRBJ2-5
CDR3 protein: CASSQKTGGNMETQYF
CDR3 DNA: TGTGCCAGCAGCCAGAAGACAGGGGGCAATATGGAGACCCAGTACTTC

V gene: TRBV28
clone size: many
D gene: NA
J gene: TRBJ2-4
CDR3 protein: CASSTGRVQYF
CDR3 DNA: TGTGCCAGCAGTACCGGAAGGGTTCAGTACTTC

V gene: TRBV20-1
clone size: NA
D gene: TRBD2
J gene: TRBJ2-7
CDR3 protein: CSARSGTSYYEQYF
CDR3 DNA: TGCAGTGCTAGATCCGGGACTAGCTACTACGAGCAGTACTTC

V gene: TRBV29-1
clone size: NA
D gene: TRBD1
J gene: TRBJ2-2
CDR3 protein: CSVQMRGPWITGELFF
CDR3 DNA: TGCAGCGTTCAAATGAGGGGGCCTTGGATCACCGGGGAGCTGTTTTTT

V gene: TRBV6-2/TRBV6-3
clone size: NA
D gene: NA
J gene: TRBJ1-1
CDR3 protein: CASSYVGGPEAFF
CDR3 DNA: TGTGCCAGCAGTTACGTTGGGGGACCTGAAGCTTTCTTT

V gene: TRBV27
clone size: many
D gene: NA
J gene: TRBJ2-5
CDR3 protein: CASPAPDPRETQYF
CDR3 DNA: TGTGCCAGCCCCGCCCCGGACCCAAGGGAGACCCAGTACTTC

V gene: TRBV28
clone size: many
D gene: NA
J gene: TRBJ2-2
CDR3 protein: CASRRPAGELFF
CDR3 DNA: TGTGCCAGCAGACGGCCGGCCGGGGAGCTGTTTTTT

V gene: TRBV30
clone size: many
D gene: NA
J gene: TRBJ2-7
CDR3 protein: CAWTSPGTYEQYF
CDR3 DNA: TGTGCCTGGACATCCCCCGGTACCTACGAGCAGTACTTC

V gene: TRBV27
clone size: many
D gene: NA
J gene: TRBJ2-1
CDR3 protein: CATRARGRNNEQFF
CDR3 DNA: TGTGCCACCCGGGCCCGGGGGCGCAACAATGAGCAGTTCTTC

V gene: TRBV2
clone size: NA
D gene: TRBD1
J gene: TRBJ2-3
CDR3 protein: CASGDRGPTDTQYF
CDR3 DNA: TGTGCCAGCGGGGACAGGGGGCCCACAGATACGCAGTATTTT

V gene: TRBV4-1
clone size: few
D gene: TRBD2
J gene: TRBJ2-1
CDR3 protein: CASSQERLAGVNEQFF
CDR3 DNA: TGCGCCAGCAGCCAAGAGCGACTAGCGGGAGTCAATGAGCAGTTCTTC

V gene: TRBV28
clone size: many
D gene: TRBD1
J gene: TRBJ2-5
CDR3 protein: CASSVTGYQETQYF
CDR3 DNA: TGTGCCAGCAGCGTGACAGGGTACCAAGAGACCCAGTACTTC

V gene: TRBV28
clone size: many
D gene: NA
J gene: TRBJ2-2
CDR3 protein: CASTEGGYTGELFF
CDR3 DNA: TGTGCCAGCACCGAGGGAGGTTACACCGGGGAGCTGTTTTTT